This T cell receptor (beta chain) was profiled in a study of regulatory T cells in long-lasting Graves disease. Germline values: CDR1 KGHSH, CDR2 LQKENI. Trimming stripped 5 bases from V and 3 bases from J, with 17 bases between. The CDR3 has 16 amino acids. Broader study findings: Persistent Graves' patients possessed reduced TCR diversity relative to recently diagnosed ones.

Construction of the TCR beta libraries employed iRepertoire HTBI primers in conjunction with Arm-PCR of CDR3 regions. TCRdb called the multiplex PCR reads again in MiXCR, with one record for every CDR3 protein. The sample holds roughly 560,000 distinct CDR3 sequences, about 16% seen once. There are many counts of this clonotype. What it recognizes is unknown. The time point is: newly diagnosed GD, antithyroid drugs for less than 3 months. Extracted RNA from PBMCs served as the source of the TCR library. The sample was also reused in another study, on T cells in Graves' hyperthyroidism and ophthalmopathy.

The TCR originated in a woman aged 35-65 years with Graves disease. The sample was peripheral blood mononuclear cells (PBMCs), taken at new diagnosis, from a patient treated with antithyroid drugs. The gene calls are TRBV18 and TRBJ2-1; D not certain. This chain's CDR3 is CASSTGPNLGYNEQFF. The CDR3 DNA follows: TGTGCCAGCTCAACCGGGCCCAATCTAGGCTACAATGAGCAGTTCTTC. Complete variable domain (other parts from reference TRBV18 and TRBJ2-1): NAGVMQNPRHLVRRRGQEARLRCSPMKGHSHVYWYRQLPEEGLKFMVYLQKENIIDESGMPKERFSAEFPKEGPSILRIQQVVRGDSAAYFCASSTGPNLGYNEQFFGPGTRLTVL.